This entry lists 27 T cell receptor beta chains sequenced from one sample in a study of blood T cell repertoires in COVID-19. Using immunoSEQ multiplex PCR, the repertoire was profiled, and TCRdb retains in-frame clones only, with some absent. The sample shows over 150,000 clones, around 80% of them seen only once. Sequencing was done on a sample of peripheral blood. The receptor set was obtained from a middle-aged woman with COVID-19, enrolled during active disease.

The gene calls are TRBV15 and TRBJ1-3, with 9 bases that match TRBD1. The CDR3 is made up of 15 amino acids. The junction had 6 bases not matched to a gene; V was cut back by 5 bases and J by 4 bases. The V gene's germline CDR1 is LNHNV and CDR2 YYDKDF (reference sequence). The CDR3 nucleotides are TGTGCCACCAGCGACGACAGGGGGGGCGGAAACACCATATATTTT. Protein sequence: CATSDDRGGGNTIYF.

This clone was detected a few times. The chain employs TRBV6-5 and TRBJ1-2; 7 bases line up with TRBD1. Germline-derived CDR1 and CDR2 are MNHEY and SVGAGI. V trimming: 7 bases; J trimming: 4 bases; junction bases outside the gene matches: 6. CDR3 length: 13 amino acids. In DNA, the CDR3 is TGTGCCAGCAAATCGACAGGGTTCTATGGCTACACCTTC. Protein product: CASKSTGFYGYTF.

A few counts support this clone. This rearrangement joins TRBV28 to TRBJ1-5; D is undetermined. Germline assignment: CDR1 MDHEN and CDR2 SYDVKM. The CDR3 has 14 residues. The germline V and J ends were trimmed by 2 bases and 6 bases, with 11 bases remaining between them. DNA of the CDR3: TGTGCCAGCAGTTTACCCGGTCCCGGTCAGCCCCAGCATTTT. Translation gives CASSLPGPGQPQHF.

This chain joins TRBV18 and TRBJ1-4; 11 bases fit TRBD1. V was clipped by 3 bases and J by 4 bases; unmatched bases: 10. Germline V gives CDR1 KGHSH, CDR2 LQKENI. This CDR3 region has 18 residues. CDR3 sequence reads: CASSPLRTGGFLNEKLFF. As DNA, the CDR3 is TGTGCCAGCTCACCGCTTAGGACAGGGGGCTTTCTTAATGAAAAACTGTTTTTT.

The chain is built from TRBV12-3 or TRBV12-4 and TRBJ1-2; tentatively, D is TRBD1 (5 bases). The CDR3 is 12 residues long. Trimming took off 6 bases at V and 2 bases at J, with 7 bases between the two ends. For the CDR3, the DNA is TGTGCCAGCAGCCAGGGAAACTATGGCTACACCTTC. Amino acids: CASSQGNYGYTF.

This clone appeared once. One end of the junction is discordant with germline, which a read error may explain. V and J are TRBV9 and TRBJ1-1; TRBD1 is a possible D gene (5 bases). Germline CDR1 SGDLS, CDR2 YYNGEE. The CDR3 is made up of 12 amino acids. CDR3 region: CASSTLDTEAFF. For the CDR3, the DNA is TGTGCCAGCAGCACCTTGGACACGGAAGCTTTCTTT.

In the case of this clone: One end of the junction is discordant with germline, which a read error may explain. The rearrangement uses TRBV7-9 and TRBJ2-7, with 12 bases lining up with TRBD1. Germline V lookup: CDR1 SEHNR, CDR2 FQNEAQ (reference sequence). This CDR3 comprises 13 residues. The CDR3: CASSPWDRGPSHF. The CDR3 DNA is TGTGCCAGCAGCCCGTGGGACAGGGGGCCTTCTCACTTC.

The chain recombines TRBV9 with TRBJ2-7, with TRBD1 matching over 10 bases. The CDR3 runs to 15 residues. Losses at the gene ends were 4 bases for V and 2 bases for J; bases not matched to a gene: 6. Germline V gene data show CDR1 as SGDLS and CDR2 as YYNGEE. The CDR3 nucleotides read TGTGCCAGCAGCATCGGACAGGGGGGGACCTACGAGCAGTACTTC. It translates to CASSIGQGGTYEQYF. Combining the CDR3 with reference TRBV9 and TRBJ2-7 gives the whole variable domain DSGVTQTPKHLITATGQRVTLRCSPRSGDLSVYWYQQSLDQGLQFLIQYYNGEERAKGNILERFSAQQFPDLHSELNLSSLELGDSALYFCASSIGQGGTYEQYFGPGTRLTVT.

In this sample, this clone turned up many times. The V and J genes are TRBV15 and TRBJ2-3; 8 nucleotides align to TRBD2. The germline CDR1 and CDR2 sequences are LNHNV and YYDKDF (reference sequence). The CDR3 runs 16 residues. The junction had 5 bases not matched to a gene; V was cut back by 0 bases and J by 3 bases. The CDR3 DNA follows: TGTGCCACCAGCAGAGATCGCGGCGGGAGGACAGATACGCAGTATTTT. Amino acids: CATSRDRGGRTDTQYF.

This rearrangement joins TRBV6-5 to TRBJ2-2, with 9 bases that match TRBD1. Germline-derived CDR1 and CDR2 are MNHEY and SVGAGI. Trimming removed 10 bases from V and 4 bases from J; junction bases left unmatched: 10. The CDR3 has 15 amino acids. CDR3 loop: CATVRGQGRTGELFF. Here the CDR3 DNA reads TGTGCCACGGTCCGGGGACAGGGACGCACCGGGGAGCTGTTTTTT.

V usage is TRBV28 and J usage is TRBJ1-5; 7 bases are shared with TRBD1. The CDR3 totals 16 residues. The germline V gene encodes CDR1 MDHEN and CDR2 SYDVKM. Losses at the gene ends were 2 bases for V and 7 bases for J; bases not matched to a gene: 11. CDR3 coding DNA: TGTGCCAGCAGTTTAGAAGTGGCAGGGGGATACCAGCCCCAGCATTTT. It translates to CASSLEVAGGYQPQHF.

V gene TRBV5-4 combines with J gene TRBJ2-1, with 8 bases that match TRBD2. The CDR3 runs to 14 residues. Per the germline V gene, CDR1 is SGHNT and CDR2 is YYREEE (reference sequence). Trimming cost V 4 bases and J 7 bases; bases outside gene matches: 7. CDR3 DNA: TGTGCCAGCAGCGGATCCGGGACTAGAAATGAGCAGTTCTTC. This sequence encodes CASSGSGTRNEQFF.

In this sample, this clone turned up once. V and J are TRBV5-4 and TRBJ2-7; D perhaps matches TRBD2 (6 bases). CDR3 length equals 14 residues. V was trimmed by 3 bases and J by 2 bases, leaving 12 bases between them. The germline gives CDR1 SGHNT, CDR2 YYREEE (reference sequence). CDR3 DNA sequence: TGTGCCAGCAGCTGGGAAGGGGAGGCCTACGAGCAGTACTTC. It yields the protein CASSWEGEAYEQYF.

As DNA, the CDR3 is TGTGCCAGCTCACCACGGCCGAAGGAGGAAAAACTGTTTTTT. Translating it yields CASSPRPKEEKLFF. The rearrangement joins TRBV18 to TRBJ1-4; D remains unclear. The CDR3 totals 14 residues. Germline CDR1 and CDR2: KGHSH and LQKENI. The V and J ends lost 1 base and 8 bases respectively, with 11 bases between them.

V is TRBV5-1 and J is TRBJ2-6, with a possible D match to TRBD2 (6 bases). Between the trimmed V and J ends, which lost 4 bases and 0 bases, there was a span of 20 bases. The CDR3 length is 19 residues. Germline loops: CDR1 SGHRS, CDR2 YFSETQ. The CDR3 loop is CASSPGFGGQHSGANVLTF. Here the CDR3 DNA reads TGCGCCAGCAGCCCAGGGTTCGGGGGTCAACACTCTGGGGCCAACGTCCTGACTTTC.

This chain links TRBV4-1 with TRBJ2-1; tentative D call: TRBD2 (5 bases). The CDR3 is made up of 14 amino acids. Trimming stripped 6 bases from V and 6 bases from J, with 15 bases between. From germline, CDR1 is MGHRA and CDR2 YSYEKL. CDR3: CASSRSRGTNEQFF. Written as DNA, the CDR3 is TGCGCCAGCAGTCGATCCCGGGGAACCAATGAGCAGTTCTTC.

The chain links TRBV7-6 to TRBJ2-1; a possible D gene is TRBD1 (6 bases). CDR1 is SGHVS and CDR2 is FNYEAQ in the germline V gene. The CDR3 sequence is 15 residues long. Deletions cut 8 bases from V and 2 bases from J, with 16 bases between. CDR3 bases: TGTGCCAGCCTGAGTGGGACATCAGCCTACAATGAGCAGTTCTTC. This gives the protein CASLSGTSAYNEQFF.

V and J are TRBV6-6 and TRBJ2-2; D perhaps matches TRBD2 (5 bases). There are 15 residues in the CDR3. CDR1 is MNHNY and CDR2 is SVGAGI in the germline V gene (reference sequence). The germline V and J ends were trimmed by 0 bases and 3 bases, with 8 bases remaining between them. The CDR3 spells CASSYSRGHTGELFF. The CDR3, as DNA: TGTGCCAGCAGTTACTCGCGAGGGCACACCGGGGAGCTGTTTTTT.

The chain carries TRBV28 and TRBJ1-1; D is unresolved. Trimming took off 9 bases at V and 0 bases at J, with 17 bases between the two ends. Germline-derived CDR1 and CDR2 are MDHEN and SYDVKM. The CDR3 runs 15 residues. CDR3 sequence reads: CARSPRQGLNTEAFF. The CDR3 nucleotides read TGTGCCAGGAGTCCGCGGCAAGGTTTGAACACTGAAGCTTTCTTT. Full variable domain (rest looked up from reference TRBV28 and TRBJ1-1): DVKVTQSSRYLVKRTGEKVFLECVQDMDHENMFWYRQDPGLGLRLIYFSYDVKMKEKGDIPEGYSVSREKKERFSLILESASTNQTSMYLCARSPRQGLNTEAFFGQGTRLTVV.

This clone came up once. The rearrangement joins TRBV4-1 to TRBJ1-5; 7 bases map to TRBD1. The V and J ends lost 4 bases and 6 bases, in that order; junction bases with no gene match: 9. CDR3 length equals 15 residues. Germline assignment: CDR1 MGHRA and CDR2 YSYEKL. This chain's CDR3 is CASSRITGDRQPQHF. As DNA, the CDR3 is TGCGCCAGCAGCCGGATAACAGGGGACCGTCAGCCCCAGCATTTT.

The chain links TRBV4-1 to TRBJ2-7; 9 nucleotides match TRBD1. The CDR3 totals 15 residues. With 4 bases clipped from V and 7 bases from J, the junction kept 11 bases outside the gene matches. Germline CDR1 reads MGHRA; CDR2 reads YSYEKL. In DNA, the CDR3 is TGCGCCAGCAGCCCGCGACAGGGGGGGAGGGAGGAGCAGTACTTC. This encodes CASSPRQGGREEQYF.

In its sample, this clone was seen once. The chain is built from TRBV19 and TRBJ2-2, with 8 bases fitting TRBD2. V shed 2 bases and J 9 bases; nucleotides not matched to a gene: 14. Germline values: CDR1 LNHDA, CDR2 SQIVND (reference sequence). This CDR3 is 17 amino acids long. The CDR3 DNA sequence: TGTGCCAGTAGTATACCCCCGGGACTAGGGGCTCTTAGGGAGCTGTTTTTT. The encoded protein is CASSIPPGLGALRELFF.

The rearrangement uses TRBV29-1 and TRBJ2-2; D unclear. The ends were cut back, 3 bases at V and 4 bases at J, with 6 bases in the middle. From germline, CDR1 is SQVTM and CDR2 ANQGSEA. The CDR3 is 12 amino acids. Here the CDR3 reads CSVDYSTGELFF. For the CDR3, the DNA is TGCAGCGTTGACTACTCCACCGGGGAGCTGTTTTTT.

This clone was seen just once. The V call is TRBV5-1, the J call TRBJ2-7; D perhaps matches TRBD1 (6 bases). Germline CDR1 is SGHRS and CDR2 is YFSETQ. This CDR3 has 14 residues. V lost 4 bases and J 3 bases, leaving 14 bases between the germline ends. This chain's CDR3 is CASSRSQGGYEQYF. In DNA, the CDR3 is TGCGCCAGCAGCCGAAGTCAAGGGGGCTACGAGCAGTACTTC.

This clone was detected only once. The chain employs TRBV28 and TRBJ1-2; 7 positions match TRBD1. Trimming at V came to 4 bases and at J to 4 bases, leaving 9 bases not matched to a gene. Germline-derived CDR1 and CDR2 are MDHEN and SYDVKM. This CDR3 is built from 15 residues. Here the CDR3 DNA reads TGTGCCAGCAGTTCACAGGGGTATGGTGGCTATGGCTACACCTTC. Its protein product is CASSSQGYGGYGYTF.

The chain links TRBV27 to TRBJ2-7, with TRBD2 as a possible D gene (6 bases). The germline CDR1 and CDR2 sequences are MNHEY and SMNVEV (reference sequence). CDR3 size: 14 residues. The V and J ends lost 1 base and 6 bases respectively, with 13 bases between them. CDR3 sequence (DNA): TGTGCCAGCAGTTTATTCGCGCGGGATGGCGAGCAGTACTTC. It translates to CASSLFARDGEQYF.

This chain joins TRBV5-4 and TRBJ1-6; the D gene is possibly TRBD1 (6 bases). The CDR3 has 15 residues. V dropped 0 bases and J dropped 10 bases, with 14 bases sitting between them. Germline assignment: CDR1 SGHNT and CDR2 YYREEE (reference sequence). Here the CDR3 DNA reads TGTGCCAGCAGCTTGGCCGGGGGGCATAGATCACCCCTCCACTTT. Its protein is CASSLAGGHRSPLHF.